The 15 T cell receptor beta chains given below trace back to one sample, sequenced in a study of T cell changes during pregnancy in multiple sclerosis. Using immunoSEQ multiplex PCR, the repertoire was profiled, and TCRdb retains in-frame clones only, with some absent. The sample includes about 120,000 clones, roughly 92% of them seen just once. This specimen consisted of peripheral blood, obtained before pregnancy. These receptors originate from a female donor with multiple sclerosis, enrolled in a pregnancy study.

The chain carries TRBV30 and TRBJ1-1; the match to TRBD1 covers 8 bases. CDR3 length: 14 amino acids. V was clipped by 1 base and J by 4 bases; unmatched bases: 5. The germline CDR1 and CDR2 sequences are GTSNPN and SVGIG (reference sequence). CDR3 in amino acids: CAWSDRGWFTEAFF. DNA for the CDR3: TGTGCCTGGAGTGACAGGGGGTGGTTCACTGAAGCTTTCTTT.

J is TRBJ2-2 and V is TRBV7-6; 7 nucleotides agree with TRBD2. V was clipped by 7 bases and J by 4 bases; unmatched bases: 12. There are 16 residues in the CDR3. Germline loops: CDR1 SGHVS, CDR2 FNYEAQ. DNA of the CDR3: TGTGCCAGCACCCTACGTCCGGGGGAGGGCACCGGGGAGCTGTTTTTT. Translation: CASTLRPGEGTGELFF.

CDR3 DNA sequence: TGCGCCAGCAACGACAGCCCGAACACCGGGGAGCTGTTTTTT. Amino acid sequence: CASNDSPNTGELFF. The chain combines TRBV5-1 with TRBJ2-2; a weak D match, TRBD1 (5 bases). This CDR3 contains 14 residues. Deletions cut 6 bases from V and 0 bases from J, with 9 bases between. Germline CDR1 is SGHRS and CDR2 is YFSETQ.

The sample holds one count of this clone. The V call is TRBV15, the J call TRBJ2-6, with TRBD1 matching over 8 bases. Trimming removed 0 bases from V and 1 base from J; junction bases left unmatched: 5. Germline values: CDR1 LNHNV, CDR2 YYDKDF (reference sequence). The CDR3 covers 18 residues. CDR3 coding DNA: TGTGCCACCAGCAGAGAAGGACAGGGAGCATCTGGGGCCAACGTCCTGACTTTC. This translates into CATSREGQGASGANVLTF. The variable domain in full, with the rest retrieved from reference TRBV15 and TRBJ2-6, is DAMVIQNPRYQVTQFGKPVTLSCSQTLNHNVMYWYQQKSSQAPKLLFHYYDKDFNNEADTPDNFQSRRPNTSFCFLDIRSPGLGDTAMYLCATSREGQGASGANVLTFGAGSRLTVL.

The CDR3 bases are TGCAGCGCGTCCCAGGGTGGCGGCAATCAGCCCCAGCATTTT. It encodes CSASQGGGNQPQHF. The rearrangement links TRBV29-1 to TRBJ1-5, with a weak D call TRBD1 (5 bases). This CDR3 spans 14 amino acids. V lost 7 bases and J 2 bases, leaving 15 bases between the germline ends. Germline loops: CDR1 SQVTM, CDR2 ANQGSEA.

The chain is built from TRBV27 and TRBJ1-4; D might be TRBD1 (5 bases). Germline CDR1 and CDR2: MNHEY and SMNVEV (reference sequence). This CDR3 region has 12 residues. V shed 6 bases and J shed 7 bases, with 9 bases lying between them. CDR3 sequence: CASRRGGEKLFF. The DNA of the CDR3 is TGTGCCAGCAGGAGGGGAGGTGAAAAACTGTTTTTT.

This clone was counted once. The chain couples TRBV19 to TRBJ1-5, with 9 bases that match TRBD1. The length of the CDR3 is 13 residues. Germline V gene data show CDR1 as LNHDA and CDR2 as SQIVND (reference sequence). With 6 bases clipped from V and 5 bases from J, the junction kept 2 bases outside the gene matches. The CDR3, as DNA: TGTGCCAGTAGGCGGACAGGGGATCAGCCCCAGCATTTT. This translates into CASRRTGDQPQHF.

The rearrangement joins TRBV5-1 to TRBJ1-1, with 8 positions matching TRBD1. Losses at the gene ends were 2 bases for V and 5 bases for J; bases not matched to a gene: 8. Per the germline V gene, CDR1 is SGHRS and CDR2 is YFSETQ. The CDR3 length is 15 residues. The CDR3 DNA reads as TGCGCCAGCAGCTTTATTCGGACAGGGCGGACTGAAGCTTTCTTT. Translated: CASSFIRTGRTEAFF.

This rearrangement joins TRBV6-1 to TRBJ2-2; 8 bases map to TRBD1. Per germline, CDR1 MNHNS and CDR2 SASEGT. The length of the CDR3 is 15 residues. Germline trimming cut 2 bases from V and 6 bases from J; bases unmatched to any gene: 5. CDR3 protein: CASSEPGRGPGELFF. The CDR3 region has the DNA TGTGCCAGCAGTGAACCGGGCAGGGGGCCCGGGGAGCTGTTTTTT.

CDR3 DNA: TGTGCCAGCTCACCTCTGGCGGGTCATCCCTTGAATGAGCAGTTCTTC. Amino acids: CASSPLAGHPLNEQFF. The rearrangement joins TRBV18 to TRBJ2-1; possibly TRBD2 for D (5 bases). Between the trimmed V and J ends, which lost 3 bases and 7 bases, there was a span of 19 bases. The germline gives CDR1 KGHSH, CDR2 LQKENI. The CDR3 has 16 amino acids.

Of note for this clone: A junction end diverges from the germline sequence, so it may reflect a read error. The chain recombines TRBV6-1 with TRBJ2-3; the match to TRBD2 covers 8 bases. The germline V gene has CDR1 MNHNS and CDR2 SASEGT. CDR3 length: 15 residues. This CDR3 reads CASREAGDGADTQYF. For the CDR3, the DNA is TGTGCCAGCAGGGAAGCGGGAGACGGCGCAGATACGCAGTATTTT.

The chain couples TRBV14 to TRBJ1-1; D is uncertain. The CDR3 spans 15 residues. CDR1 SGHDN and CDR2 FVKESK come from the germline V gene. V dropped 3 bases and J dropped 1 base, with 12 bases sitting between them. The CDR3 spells CASSHFRSGNTEAFF. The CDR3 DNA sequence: TGTGCCAGCAGCCATTTTCGCTCGGGGAACACTGAAGCTTTCTTT.

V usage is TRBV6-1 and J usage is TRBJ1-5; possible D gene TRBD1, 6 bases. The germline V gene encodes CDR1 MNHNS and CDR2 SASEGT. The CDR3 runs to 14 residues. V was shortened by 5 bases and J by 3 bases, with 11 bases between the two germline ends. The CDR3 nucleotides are TGTGCCAGCAGTCCACGGACAGACAATCAGCCCCAGCATTTT. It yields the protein CASSPRTDNQPQHF.

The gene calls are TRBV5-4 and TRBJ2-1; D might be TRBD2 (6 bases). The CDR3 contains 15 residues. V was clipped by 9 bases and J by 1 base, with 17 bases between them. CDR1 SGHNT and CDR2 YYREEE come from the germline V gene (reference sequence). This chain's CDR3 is CATQAGLWSYNEQFF. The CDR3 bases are TGTGCCACCCAAGCGGGCTTGTGGTCCTACAATGAGCAGTTCTTC.

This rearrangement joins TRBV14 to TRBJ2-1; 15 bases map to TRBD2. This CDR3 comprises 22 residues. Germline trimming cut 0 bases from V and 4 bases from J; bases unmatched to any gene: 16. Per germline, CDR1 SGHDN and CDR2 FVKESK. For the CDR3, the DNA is TGTGCCAGCAGCCAAGATTTACCCCCGGGACTAGCGGGAGGCCATGTATACAATGAGCAGTTCTTC. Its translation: CASSQDLPPGLAGGHVYNEQFF. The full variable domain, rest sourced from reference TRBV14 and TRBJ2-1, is EAGVTQFPSHSVIEKGQTVTLRCDPISGHDNLYWYRRVMGKEIKFLLHFVKESKQDESGMPNNRFLAERTGGTYSTLKVQPAELEDSGVYFCASSQDLPPGLAGGHVYNEQFFGPGTRLTVL.